These T cell receptor beta chains were read from a single sample in a study of T-cell memory formation after mild COVID-19. TCRdb itself ran the 5' RACE reads through MiXCR, one entry per CDR3 protein. The data contain fewer than 450,000 distinct CDR3 sequences, under 25% of them singletons. The sample taken for sequencing was PBMCs or a T cell subset sorted from them (not recorded which). These receptors all stem from an adult woman who had mild COVID-19 (a few samples of this study predate the infection). Cell type and time point are not known. Each CDR3 is given without its conserved first and last residue. D genes are given only for firm matches. Size tells how often a clone was seen (once, few, many) or the class of an expanded clone, and some rows leave it out.

d_call	v_call	clone_size	j_call	cdr3_aa
-	TRBV4-1	-	TRBJ1-2	ASSQDLMGARGYT
-	TRBV21-1	many	TRBJ2-3	ASFGTSATDTQY
-	TRBV7-7	-	TRBJ2-5	ASSSGRRTNQETQY
-	TRBV12-3/TRBV12-4	few	TRBJ1-1	ASSFPGWRGLTEAF
-	TRBV27	-	TRBJ1-6	ASKDSGNSPLH
TRBD2	TRBV4-2	-	TRBJ2-5	ASSRAGGTYQETQY
-	TRBV20-1	once	TRBJ1-2	SARGFGGYT
TRBD2	TRBV20-1	few	TRBJ2-3	SAGGGTDTQY
-	TRBV7-3	-	TRBJ2-2	ASSPVRGGEHGELF
TRBD1	TRBV30	-	TRBJ1-1	AWGTDNTEAF
-	TRBV29-1	-	TRBJ2-1	SVDGVPSTNEQF
-	TRBV18	few	TRBJ1-1	ASSPRQDGTEAF
-	TRBV7-6	-	TRBJ2-6	ASSWGSNVLT
-	TRBV7-9	-	TRBJ2-7	ASSLERAAGEGYEQY
-	TRBV12-3/TRBV12-4	-	TRBJ1-5	ASRVQANSNQPQH
-	TRBV12-3/TRBV12-4	many	TRBJ2-3	ASSLSADTQY
TRBD2	TRBV6-1	few	TRBJ2-3	ASKKRETSTDTQY
-	TRBV5-1	-	TRBJ2-2	ASSLLSDPNTGELF
TRBD1	TRBV6-5	few	TRBJ2-4	ASSSDRENRGQIQY
-	TRBV11-2	-	TRBJ2-1	ASSLAGALNEQF
-	TRBV12-3/TRBV12-4	-	TRBJ1-1	ASSPSGRGALLTEAL
TRBD1	TRBV2	few	TRBJ1-2	ASSVGTGGVYGYT
TRBD1	TRBV5-1	-	TRBJ1-6	ASSLGTGPLYNSPLH
-	TRBV29-1	few	TRBJ2-4	SVGPRLGPKNIQY
-	TRBV5-1	few	TRBJ1-1	ASSLGSEEAF
-	TRBV11-2	few	TRBJ2-5	ASSLDSGSGETQY
-	TRBV6-5	few	TRBJ1-5	ASGRISNQPQH
TRBD2	TRBV3-1	few	TRBJ2-1	ASSQGLAGGGNEQF
TRBD2	TRBV4-3	-	TRBJ2-1	ASSQEPSGSYNEQF
-	TRBV7-8	few	TRBJ2-2	ASSFDSRGPNTGELF
-	TRBV29-1	-	TRBJ2-7	SVSQGTAFYEQY
-	TRBV29-1	-	TRBJ2-1	SVEVRHNEQF
-	TRBV6-1	few	TRBJ1-2	ASSEGYYYGYT
-	TRBV14	few	TRBJ1-1	ASSQDLGTEAF
-	TRBV4-1	few	TRBJ2-3	ASSQNRDEITDTQY
-	TRBV4-3	-	TRBJ1-1	ASSHRPGGSMGTEAF
TRBD1	TRBV4-2	-	TRBJ2-7	ASSQPSGTGTYEQY
-	TRBV6-5	-	TRBJ1-4	ASSYSETDRVSKLF
TRBD2	TRBV20-1	few	TRBJ2-3	SARGPAGGLTDTQY
-	TRBV6-5	many	TRBJ2-7	ASSSGGAGPYEQY
-	TRBV5-6	few	TRBJ2-6	ASNLGPRSGANVLT
TRBD1	TRBV10-3	few	TRBJ2-7	AIRTGESYEQY
-	TRBV11-2	-	TRBJ1-1	ASSLDPSPNTEAF
-	TRBV5-4	-	TRBJ1-1	ASIPEAF
-	TRBV5-1	few	TRBJ1-1	ASSLSGYTEAF
-	TRBV12-3/TRBV12-4	many	TRBJ1-1	ASSFRQINTEAF
-	TRBV7-2	-	TRBJ2-3	ASSVFTDTQY
TRBD1	TRBV7-6	few	TRBJ2-1	ASSLGRTGAYNEQF
-	TRBV5-1	-	TRBJ2-2	ASSLALIGVNTGELF
TRBD2	TRBV18	few	TRBJ2-1	ASSRAGGSSYNEQF
-	TRBV5-1	-	TRBJ2-7	ASRLAGESYEQY
-	TRBV12-3/TRBV12-4	-	TRBJ2-1	ASSPDRNEQF
TRBD1	TRBV11-3	-	TRBJ2-7	ASSFMGTGISYEQY
TRBD1	TRBV6-5	-	TRBJ1-1	ASSGPRGPGTEAF
-	TRBV23-1	-	TRBJ1-4	ASSLTTHWRKLF